This record concerns one TCR beta chain sequence. TCRdb analysed the 5' RACE reads with MiXCR anew, one entry per CDR3 protein. The table includes under 250,000 distinct CDR3 sequences, roughly 7.5% detected once. V was trimmed by 3 bases and J by 5 bases, leaving 14 bases between them. The CDR3 length is 15 residues. Germline CDR1 and CDR2: SGHVS and FQNEAQ. The record originates from a study of identical twins. The data also belong to a second study, concerning yellow fever vaccine responses in identical twins.

V usage is TRBV7-8 and J usage is TRBJ2-1; D might be TRBD2 (7 bases). This clonotype originated in a woman aged 18-29 years in good health. Material for sequencing was memory (CD45RO+) T cells sorted from blood. CDR3 bases: TGTGCCAGCAGCTTTACGAGGGGGGGCAACAATGAGCAGTTCTTC. It encodes CASSFTRGGNNEQFF.